This T cell receptor (beta chain) was documented in a study of blood T cell repertoires in COVID-19. About the research overall: T cells, B-cell-depleted T cells, or PBMCs provided the cDNA or gDNA that served as material.

Some clones are missing from TCRdb's copy, which holds only in-frame ones; the method was immunoSEQ multiplex PCR. This table has hundreds of thousands of clones, just under 85% appearing once. This clone occurred once. CDR1 is SNHLY, CDR2 FYNNEI, per germline. V gave up 3 bases and J gave up 5 bases, with 20 bases separating them. This CDR3 has 16 residues. The gene calls are TRBV2 and TRBJ2-7, with D possibly being TRBD2 (5 bases). The receptor was derived from a woman of 80 years or more with acute or convalescent COVID-19. Material: peripheral blood. The CDR3 here is CASSDGKTRPWDEQYF. The CDR3 coding sequence is TGTGCCAGCAGTGACGGGAAAACGCGCCCGTGGGACGAGCAGTACTTC.